Below, one T cell receptor beta chain is given with its context. The antigen is not known. This CDR3 has 14 residues. The germline V gene has CDR1 SGHVS and CDR2 FNYEAQ. Trimming took 5 bases from V and 1 from J, leaving 10 bases between them. The source of the sample is a study of cytomegalovirus exposure and HLA in healthy donors. Study outcomes and limitations: Previous analysis showed most TCR beta V segments were productive about 90% or about 30% of the time. TCR beta sequences reportedly predicted most subjects' HLA-A and HLA-B alleles accurately. With further analysis later on, most CMV-associated TCR beta chains appeared HLA-restricted. Per published reports, the classifier diagnosed cytomegalovirus status with high specificity and sensitivity.

PCR amplification relied on 60 Vbeta primers (plus 13 Jbeta primers). Measured with immunoSEQ multiplex PCR; TCRdb has only the in-frame clones, and not every one. The data contain around 140,000 clones, approximately 78% of them singletons. This sequence joins TRBV7-6 and TRBJ2-3; D ambiguous. This clonotype was obtained from a man in his late teens or twenties in good health and CMV-seropositive. The sequencing input was PBMCs. This CDR3 reads CASSLVTGTDTQYF. CDR3 DNA sequence: TGTGCCAGCAGCCTAGTAACGGGCACAGATACGCAGTATTTT.